The 5 T cell receptor beta chains listed next were all sequenced from one sample in a study of vaccination and CD4 T cells after COVID-19. The Oncomine TCR Beta short-read assay was applied to DNA of cultured CD4+ T cells. TCRdb used MiXCR to reprocess the PCR reads, holding one entry per CDR3 protein. The sample has around 20,000 distinct CDR3 sequences, 40% to 50% seen once. Antigens for these TCRs are unknown. Treatment reported: roughly 10-day PBMC culture with coronavirus spike peptide pools or control peptides (ViraFEST assay). The sequenced sample was CD4+ T cells from blood, cultured in vitro, obtained before SARS-CoV-2 vaccination. The receptors shown here come from a human donor who had recovered from COVID-19.

The V call is TRBV6-1, the J call TRBJ2-3, with 8 bases that match TRBD2. The germline CDR1 and CDR2 sequences are MNHNS and SASEGT. This CDR3 spans 15 amino acids. V trimming: 8 bases; J trimming: 5 bases; junction bases outside the gene matches: 12. The CDR3 is CASERSGLAGDTQYF. CDR3 coding DNA: TGTGCCAGCGAACGTTCCGGACTAGCAGGAGATACGCAGTATTTT.

The chain uses TRBV7-3 and TRBJ1-5; D ambiguous. CDR3 length: 14 residues. In germline, CDR1 is SGHTA, CDR2 FQGTGA. V was clipped by 2 bases and J by 1 base, with 6 bases between them. CDR3 DNA: TGTGCCAGCAGCTTAGCGGGCAGCAATCAGCCCCAGCATTTT. Its protein is CASSLAGSNQPQHF.

The rearrangement uses TRBV7-6 and TRBJ2-5; D gene unclear. The CDR3 extends over 13 amino acids. The germline gives CDR1 SGHVS, CDR2 FNYEAQ. The ends were cut back, 1 base at V and 9 bases at J, with 12 bases in the middle. CDR3 region: CASSLGTPDPQYF. CDR3 sequence (DNA): TGTGCCAGCAGCTTAGGTACCCCGGATCCCCAGTACTTC.

This sequence joins TRBV4-2 and TRBJ1-6; TRBD1 might be the D (5 bases). The CDR3 loop spans 14 amino acids. V gave up 0 bases and J gave up 9 bases, with 9 bases separating them. Germline V gives CDR1 LGHNA, CDR2 YNFKEQ. The CDR3 nucleotides read TGTGCCAGCAGCCAAGAGGGGGATTCTTCACCCCTCCACTTT. Translated: CASSQEGDSSPLHF.

The chain links TRBV20-1 to TRBJ2-1, with 10 bases that match TRBD2. The CDR3 is 15 residues long. The J segment lost 0 bases and the V segment lost 5 bases, leaving 4 bases of the junction unmatched. Germline CDR1 and CDR2: DFQATT and SNEGSKA (reference sequence). As DNA, the CDR3 is TGCAGTGCTCTAGCGGGGGTTAGCTCCTACAATGAGCAGTTCTTC. This gives the protein CSALAGVSSYNEQFF.